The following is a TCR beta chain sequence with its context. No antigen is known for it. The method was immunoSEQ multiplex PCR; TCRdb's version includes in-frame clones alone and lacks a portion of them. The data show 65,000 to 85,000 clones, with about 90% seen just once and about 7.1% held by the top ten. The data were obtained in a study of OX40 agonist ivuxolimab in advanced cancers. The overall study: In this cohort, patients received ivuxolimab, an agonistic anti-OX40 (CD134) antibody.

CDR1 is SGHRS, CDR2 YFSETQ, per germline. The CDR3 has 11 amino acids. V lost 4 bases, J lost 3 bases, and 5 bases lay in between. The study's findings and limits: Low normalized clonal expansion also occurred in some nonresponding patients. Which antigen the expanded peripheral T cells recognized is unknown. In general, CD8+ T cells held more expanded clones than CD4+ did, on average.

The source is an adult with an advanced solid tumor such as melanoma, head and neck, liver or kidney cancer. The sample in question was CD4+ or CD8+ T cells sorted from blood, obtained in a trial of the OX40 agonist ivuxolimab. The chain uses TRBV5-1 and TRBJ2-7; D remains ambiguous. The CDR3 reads CASSASYEQYF. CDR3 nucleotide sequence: TGCGCCAGCAGCGCCAGCTACGAGCAGTACTTC.